The present TCR beta chain was sequenced within a study of memory CD4+ T cells and cytomegalovirus serostatus. The overall study: This sample comes from healthy Belgian adults, fewer than ten CMV seropositive, 24 seronegative.

Original handling: Out-of-frame sequences were removed, leaving 2 million to 2.5 million distinct TCRbeta sequences. Here immunoSEQ multiplex PCR was the method, and the copy in TCRdb shows in-frame clones only, minus some. V and J calls and clone size are as listed in that table; D and trimming were resolved from the DNA. The sample comprises under 55,000 clones, around four fifths of which are singletons, and roughly 2% rests with the top ten. The CDR3 totals 15 residues. Germline V gene sequence: CDR1 KGHSH, CDR2 LQKENI. The V gene lost 4 bases and the J gene lost 6 bases, with 19 bases spanning the gap. The sort gate was single viable CD3+CD4+CD8-CD45RO+ cells for memory CD4+ T cells. Serostatus was set by detecting CMV pp150, pp28, p38, p52 IgG. Positive selection with CD4 microbeads enriched total CD4+ T cells.

Sequencing was done on a sample of memory CD4+ T cells from blood. The V gene is TRBV18, the J gene TRBJ2-7; D could derive from TRBD1 or TRBD2 (6 bases each). The origin of this receptor is an adult in good health and CMV-seropositive. CDR3 loop: CASSRELQGGSEQYF. The CDR3 nucleotides read TGTGCCAGCTCACGAGAACTACAGGGAGGAAGCGAGCAGTACTTC.